This T cell receptor (beta chain) is from a study of post-analysis software for immune sequencing data. Study at large: Disease trajectories encompassed relapsing-remitting, secondary progressive and progressive-relapsing multiple sclerosis. Study observations and caveats: Multiple sclerosis patients showed significantly lower normalized Chao1 diversity than controls did. About five TRBV segments were more frequent in patients than controls; TRBV5-6, TRBV5-1 and TRBV20-1 belonged to this group. By F measure, strong co-clustering occurred among samples prepared in the same batch.

The authors incorporated unique molecular identifiers into the TCR beta cDNA libraries. cDNA molecules numbering around 500,000 came from roughly 0.93 to 9.6 million T cells. TCRdb analysed the PCR reads with MiXCR anew, one entry per CDR3 protein. The table lists approximately 460,000 distinct CDR3 sequences, roughly 45% of them singletons, with about an eighth in the top ten. Comment on this clonotype: Its target is not known.

Trimming took 1 base from V and 1 from J, leaving 11 bases between them. Germline values: CDR1 DFQATT, CDR2 SNEGSKA (reference sequence). The CDR3 totals 15 residues. This clonotype was obtained from a girl aged 10 to 17 with multiple sclerosis. The sample consisted of blood. The chain recombines TRBV20-1 with TRBJ1-5; D uncertain. The CDR3, as DNA: TGCAGTGCTAGAGCGGGCAGACCCAGCAATCAGCCCCAGCATTTT. Protein: CSARAGRPSNQPQHF.